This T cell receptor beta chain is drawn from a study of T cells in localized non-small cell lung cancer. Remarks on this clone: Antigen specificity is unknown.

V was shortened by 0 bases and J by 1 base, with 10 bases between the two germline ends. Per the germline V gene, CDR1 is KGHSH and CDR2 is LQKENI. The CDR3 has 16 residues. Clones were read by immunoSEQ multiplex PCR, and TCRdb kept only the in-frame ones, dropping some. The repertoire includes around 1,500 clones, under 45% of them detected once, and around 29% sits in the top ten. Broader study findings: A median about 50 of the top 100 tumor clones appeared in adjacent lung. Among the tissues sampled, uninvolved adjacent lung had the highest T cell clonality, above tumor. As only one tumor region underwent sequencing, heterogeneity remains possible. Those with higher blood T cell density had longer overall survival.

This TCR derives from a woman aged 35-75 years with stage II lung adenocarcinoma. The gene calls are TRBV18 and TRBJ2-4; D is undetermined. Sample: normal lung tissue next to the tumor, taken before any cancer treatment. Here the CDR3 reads CASSPPEGYAKNIQYF. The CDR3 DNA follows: TGTGCCAGCTCACCACCGGAAGGCTACGCCAAAAACATTCAGTACTTC.